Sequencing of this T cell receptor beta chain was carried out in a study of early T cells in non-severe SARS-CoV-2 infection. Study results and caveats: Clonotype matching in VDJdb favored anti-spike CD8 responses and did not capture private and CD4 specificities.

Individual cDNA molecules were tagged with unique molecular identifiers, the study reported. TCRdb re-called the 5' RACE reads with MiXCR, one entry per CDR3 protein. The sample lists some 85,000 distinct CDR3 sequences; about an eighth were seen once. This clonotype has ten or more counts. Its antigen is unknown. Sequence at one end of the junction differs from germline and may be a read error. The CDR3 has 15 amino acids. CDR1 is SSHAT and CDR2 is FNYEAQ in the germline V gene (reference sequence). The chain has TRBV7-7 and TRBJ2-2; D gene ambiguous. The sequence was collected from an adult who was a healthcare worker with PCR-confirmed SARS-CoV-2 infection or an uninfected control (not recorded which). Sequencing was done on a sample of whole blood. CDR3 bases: TGTGCTAGCAGCCCCGACATTCGGAACACCGGGGAGCTGTTTTTT. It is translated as CASSPDIRNTGELFF.